Sequencing of this TCR beta chain was carried out in a study of cytomegalovirus exposure and HLA in healthy donors. The V gene lost 3 bases and the J gene lost 2 bases, with 5 bases spanning the gap. The CDR3 has 13 residues. CDR1 is LNHDA and CDR2 is SQIVND in the germline V gene (reference sequence). This PCR relied on a set of 60 Vbeta primers and 13 Jbeta primers. Profiling relied on immunoSEQ multiplex PCR, and the TCRdb table lists in-frame clones only, not all of them. The repertoire consists of 100,000 to 150,000 clones, with 74% occurring once and the leading ten covering roughly 4%. Sequencing used PBMCs. The TCR originated in a woman aged 45-65 years in good health and CMV-seropositive. The chain links TRBV19 to TRBJ1-5; unclear D gene. The CDR3 region has the DNA TGTGCCAGTAGTATCTCCGGCAATCAGCCCCAGCATTTT. It yields the protein CASSISGNQPQHF.